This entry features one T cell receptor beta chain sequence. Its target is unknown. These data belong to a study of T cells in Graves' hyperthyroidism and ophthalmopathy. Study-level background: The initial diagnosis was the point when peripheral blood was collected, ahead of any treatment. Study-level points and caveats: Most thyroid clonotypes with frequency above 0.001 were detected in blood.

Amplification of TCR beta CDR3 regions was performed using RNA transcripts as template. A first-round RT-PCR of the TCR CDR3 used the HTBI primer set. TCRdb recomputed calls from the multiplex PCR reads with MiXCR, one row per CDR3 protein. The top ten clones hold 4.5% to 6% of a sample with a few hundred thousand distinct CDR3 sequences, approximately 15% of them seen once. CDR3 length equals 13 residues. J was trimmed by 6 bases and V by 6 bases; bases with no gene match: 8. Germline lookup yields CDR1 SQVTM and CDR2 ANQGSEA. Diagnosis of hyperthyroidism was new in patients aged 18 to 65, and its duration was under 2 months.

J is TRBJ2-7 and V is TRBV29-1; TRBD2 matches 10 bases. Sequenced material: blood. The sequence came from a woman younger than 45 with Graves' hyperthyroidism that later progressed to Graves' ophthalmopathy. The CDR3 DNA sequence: TGCAGCGTCCTGGCTAGCGGGAGAAGCGAGCAGTACTTC. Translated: CSVLASGRSEQYF.